This T cell receptor (beta chain) comes out of a study of blood T cell repertoires in COVID-19. Study overall: Researchers got acute and convalescent COVID-19 samples from the United States, Italy and Spain. Sources were T cells, B-cell-depleted T cells, or PBMCs; the material itself was cDNA or gDNA.

This clone occurred a few times. Trimming stripped 1 base from V and 0 bases from J, with 9 bases between. The CDR3 runs to 15 residues. CDR1 is LGHNA and CDR2 is YNFKEQ in the germline V gene. During active infection, Seattle patients enrolled and were then monitored through disease. Authors' methods: How many nucleated cells were present was estimated from reference gene primer amplification. The protocol was immunoSEQ multiplex PCR, while the TCRdb copy is restricted to in-frame clones and leaves out a portion. D and trimming were read from the DNA, whereas the V and J calls and clone size are those reported in that table. Of tens of thousands of clones listed, 81% were seen once; the top ten hold roughly 3.1%.

The rearrangement links TRBV4-2 to TRBJ1-1, with no clear D. The TCR was taken from a man in his 70s with COVID-19, enrolled during active disease. The sequenced sample consisted of peripheral blood. The chain's CDR3 is CASSQVLRMNTEAFF. The CDR3 DNA follows: TGTGCCAGCAGCCAAGTCCTTCGTATGAACACTGAAGCTTTCTTT.